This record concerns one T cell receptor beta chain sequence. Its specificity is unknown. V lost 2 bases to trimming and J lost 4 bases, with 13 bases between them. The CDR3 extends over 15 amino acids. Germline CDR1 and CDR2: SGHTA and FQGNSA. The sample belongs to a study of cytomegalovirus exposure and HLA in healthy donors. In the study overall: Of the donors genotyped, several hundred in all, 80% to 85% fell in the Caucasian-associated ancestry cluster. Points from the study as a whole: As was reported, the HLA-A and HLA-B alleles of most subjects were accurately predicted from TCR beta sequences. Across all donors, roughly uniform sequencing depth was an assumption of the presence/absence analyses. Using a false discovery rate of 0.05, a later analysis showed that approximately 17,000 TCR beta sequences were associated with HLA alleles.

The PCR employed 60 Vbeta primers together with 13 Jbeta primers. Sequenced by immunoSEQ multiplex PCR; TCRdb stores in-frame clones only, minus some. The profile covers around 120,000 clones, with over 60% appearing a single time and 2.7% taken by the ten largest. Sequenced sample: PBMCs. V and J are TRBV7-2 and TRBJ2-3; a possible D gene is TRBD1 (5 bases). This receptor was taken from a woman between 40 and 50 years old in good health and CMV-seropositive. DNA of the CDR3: TGTGCCAGCAGCTTATCTGGGGCAGCCGCAGATACGCAGTATTTT. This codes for CASSLSGAAADTQYF.